These 31 T cell receptor beta chains came from one sample sequenced in a study of molecular identifiers for immune sequencing clone quantification listed by TCRdb under 2018. Library construction relied on PCR. Sequencer: NextSeq 500. TCRdb redid the processing of the public reads, applying fastp at Q25 and MiXCR, and retained in-frame beta chains. Entries that share a CDR3 protein sequence are merged under the most common genes and DNA. In all, the sample holds under 800,000 distinct CDR3 sequences, and over 25% of those were seen once. About 0.73% of the sample rests with the top ten. The sample consisted of naive CD8+ T cells from blood, with Jurkat cell RNA spiked in. The cell subset or site label corresponds to: FACS-sorted CD8+CD4-CCR7+CD45RA+ naive T cells. These receptors were obtained from a human donor in good health. Some libraries in this study had Jurkat cell RNA spiked in.

The table lists this clonotype with many counts. V usage is TRBV5-4 and J usage is TRBJ2-3, with D possibly matching TRBD1 (5 bases). The germline V gene encodes CDR1 SGHNT and CDR2 YYREEE (reference sequence). V was clipped by 3 bases and J by 4 bases, with 12 bases between them. This CDR3 is built from 14 residues. The CDR3 DNA follows: TGTGCCAGCAGCTGGGGCGGTCTTCCAGATACGCAGTATTTT. The encoded protein is CASSWGGLPDTQYF.

This chain joins TRBV19 and TRBJ2-1; no clear D gene. The CDR3 has 15 amino acids. Germline assignment: CDR1 LNHDA and CDR2 SQIVND (reference sequence). Trimming took off 5 bases at V and 7 bases at J, with 18 bases between the two ends. CDR3 DNA sequence: TGTGCCAGTAGTGATCCCGGTGGTCTCAGGAATGAGCAGTTCTTC. It translates to CASSDPGGLRNEQFF.

The rearrangement uses TRBV30 and TRBJ2-5; 8 nucleotides line up with TRBD2. The germline CDR1 and CDR2 sequences are GTSNPN and SVGIG (reference sequence). V shed 2 bases, J shed 0 bases, and the junction held 11 bases outside the gene matches. The CDR3 contains 17 residues. CDR3 protein: CAWSRLQRGNHQETQYF. The DNA of the CDR3 is TGTGCCTGGAGTCGCCTACAGCGGGGGAACCACCAAGAGACCCAGTACTTC.

In regard to this clonotype: One end of the junction is discordant with germline, which a read error may explain. The chain employs TRBV24-1 and TRBJ2-2, with 8 nucleotides matching TRBD1. Germline assignment: CDR1 KGHDR and CDR2 SFDVKD. The CDR3 is made up of 16 amino acids. The DNA of the CDR3 is TGTGCCACCAGTGACGGAGACAGGGGTTTTACCGGGGAGCAGTTTTTT. Translation: CATSDGDRGFTGEQFF.

This clonotype showed up just a few times. A much larger clone is a single base away; this may be a read error. V and J are TRBV18 and TRBJ2-5; D remains ambiguous. Germline assignment: CDR1 KGHSH and CDR2 LQKENI. The CDR3 is 15 residues long. CDR3 sequence: CASSASPNDQEPQYF. For the CDR3, the DNA is TGTGCCAGCTCCGCCAGTCCGAATGACCAAGAGCCCCAGTACTTC.

This sequence joins TRBV21-1 and TRBJ1-5; the D call TRBD1 from the table was never checked on the DNA. TRBV21-1 is designated a pseudogene. The CDR3 covers 15 residues. The CDR3 region has the DNA TGTGCCAGCAGCAAACAGGGTTGGGGCAATCAGTCCCAGCATTTT. Amino acids: CASSKQGWGNQSQHF.

This clonotype was seen many times. V usage is TRBV12-3 or TRBV12-4 and J usage is TRBJ2-7; the D is unclear. The CDR3 runs to 13 residues. V shed 5 bases and J shed 6 bases, with 14 bases lying between them. Here the CDR3 reads CASSLWGSIEQYF. The CDR3 DNA sequence: TGTGCCAGCAGTCTATGGGGTAGCATCGAGCAGTACTTC.

This clonotype was counted ten times or more. The gene calls are TRBV10-3 and TRBJ1-5, with a possible D match to TRBD1 (5 bases). The germline V and J ends were trimmed by 0 bases and 3 bases, with 15 bases remaining between them. This CDR3 has 17 residues. Germline assignment: CDR1 ENHRY and CDR2 SYGVKD. CDR3 sequence (DNA): TGTGCCATCAGTGAGTCAAGCAGGGTCGGTGTCAATCAGCCCCAGCATTTT. Amino acid sequence: CAISESSRVGVNQPQHF.

CDR3 sequence reads: CASSYYSGGGYTF. CDR3 DNA sequence: TGTGCCAGCAGTTACTATTCAGGCGGTGGCTACACCTTC. The rearrangement links TRBV6-2 or TRBV6-3 to TRBJ1-2; D unresolved. Between the trimmed V and J ends, which lost 1 base and 7 bases, there was a span of 10 bases. The CDR3 contains 13 residues. The V gene's germline CDR1 is MNHEY and CDR2 SVGEGT.

This clonotype showed up just a few times. The chain combines TRBV27 with TRBJ1-2, with D hard to call. The CDR3 spans 14 residues. Germline assignment: CDR1 MNHEY and CDR2 SMNVEV (reference sequence). V was shortened by 5 bases and J by 6 bases, with 16 bases between the two germline ends. CDR3 in DNA: TGTGCCAGCAGTCCCGGGCCCCTGGGGAATGGCTACACCTTC. Translated: CASSPGPLGNGYTF.

There are a few counts of this clonotype. The rearrangement uses TRBV29-1 and TRBJ1-2; D might be TRBD1 (6 bases). Germline CDR1 and CDR2: SQVTM and ANQGSEA. Trimming cost V 6 bases and J 7 bases, with 18 bases left between them. The CDR3 is 13 amino acids. This CDR3 is CSVGGGEVLGYTF. The DNA of the CDR3 is TGCAGCGTCGGGGGGGGCGAAGTTCTTGGCTACACCTTC.

This clonotype was seen only a few times. V gene TRBV6-2 or TRBV6-3 combines with J gene TRBJ1-5, with D unclear. From germline, CDR1 is MNHEY and CDR2 SVGEGT. The CDR3 is made up of 15 amino acids. V was shortened by 6 bases and J by 7 bases, with 19 bases between the two germline ends. The CDR3 spells CASRMDLAGRQPQHF. DNA for the CDR3: TGTGCCAGCAGAATGGACCTCGCCGGGAGGCAGCCCCAGCATTTT.

This clonotype was counted between two and nine times. This chain connects TRBV7-9 to TRBJ2-1; D remains unclear. The V end was cut by 5 bases, the J end by 0 bases, with 14 bases between. The CDR3 runs to 16 residues. Germline CDR1 SEHNR, CDR2 FQNEAQ (reference sequence). For the CDR3, the DNA is TGTGCCAGCAGCGCCCGGCGGCAGAGCTCCTACAATGAGCAGTTCTTC. This gives the protein CASSARRQSSYNEQFF.

This clonotype showed up just a few times. Relative to the germline gene, one junction end is altered; a read error may explain this. The J gene is TRBJ2-2, the V gene TRBV7-7; no clear D. This CDR3 has 14 residues. CDR1 is SSHAT and CDR2 is FNYEAQ in the germline V gene (reference sequence). The CDR3 nucleotides are TGTGCTAGCAGCCAAGACTCGCACACCGGGGAGCTGTTTTTT. Residues: CASSQDSHTGELFF.

The chain joins TRBV27 to TRBJ2-1; possibly TRBD2 for D (6 bases). The CDR3 has 17 amino acids. Germline assignment: CDR1 MNHEY and CDR2 SMNVEV (reference sequence). The V gene lost 6 bases and the J gene lost 8 bases, with 26 bases spanning the gap. CDR3 DNA: TGTGCCAGCAGCTACACACCGGGACCAGCGGGCGACGATGAGCAGTTCTTC. Translated, it gives CASSYTPGPAGDDEQFF.

This clonotype was seen more than once but under ten times. This chain uses TRBV9 with TRBJ2-3; 8 bases align to TRBD2. The CDR3 length is 16 residues. The germline gives CDR1 SGDLS, CDR2 YYNGEE. The V and J ends lost 0 bases and 9 bases, in that order; junction bases with no gene match: 12. CDR3 region: CASSVEAGLGSGTQYF. CDR3 in DNA: TGTGCCAGCAGCGTAGAGGCGGGACTAGGAAGTGGCACGCAGTATTTT.

In regard to this clonotype: At one end the junction does not follow the germline gene, possibly because of a read error. The V and J genes are TRBV7-6 and TRBJ1-4; 8 bases align to TRBD1. The CDR3 extends over 13 amino acids. The V gene's germline CDR1 is SGHVS and CDR2 FNYEAQ. The CDR3 protein is CTSSSLDRGELFF. For the CDR3, the DNA is TGTACCAGCAGCTCCTTAGACAGGGGAGAACTGTTTTTT.

About this clonotype itself: A read error may explain this, as a much larger clone is one base away. CDR3 DNA: TGTGCCAGCAGAGCAGGACTAGCGGGGTTCTACGAGCAGTACTTC. Translation: CASRAGLAGFYEQYF. The rearrangement links TRBV7-2 to TRBJ2-7, with 12 positions matching TRBD2. CDR3 length: 15 residues. Germline CDR1 is SGHTA and CDR2 is FQGNSA. Trimming removed 6 bases from V and 3 bases from J; junction bases left unmatched: 6.

As regards this clonotype: One junction end disagrees with the germline gene, perhaps due to a read error. The gene calls are TRBV27 and TRBJ1-1; TRBD1 matches 7 bases. Germline CDR1 is MNHEY and CDR2 is SMNVEV (reference sequence). The CDR3 contains 17 residues. The CDR3 DNA follows: TGTGCCAGCAGCCAACTTAAGGGACAGCGACAGAACACTGAAGCTCTCTTT. It encodes CASSQLKGQRQNTEALF.

In its sample, this clonotype was seen a few times. This chain joins TRBV6-2 or TRBV6-3 and TRBJ1-1; weak D call: TRBD1 (5 bases). The CDR3 sequence is 15 residues long. Deletions cut 2 bases from V and 0 bases from J, with 10 bases between. Germline V gives CDR1 MNHEY, CDR2 SVGEGT. The CDR3 region has the DNA TGTGCCAGCAGTTACATTGGCAGGGTGAACACTGAAGCTTTCTTT. It codes for CASSYIGRVNTEAFF.

This sequence joins TRBV4-2 and TRBJ1-5, with D unresolved. The germline V and J ends were trimmed by 0 bases and 0 bases, with 12 bases remaining between them. This CDR3 is 17 amino acids long. CDR1 and CDR2 (germline): LGHNA, YNFKEQ. Here the CDR3 reads CASSQEGGQVSNQPQHF. In DNA form, the CDR3 reads TGTGCCAGCAGCCAAGAGGGAGGGCAGGTTAGCAATCAGCCCCAGCATTTT.

The V call is TRBV2, the J call TRBJ1-4, with D possibly TRBD1 on 6 matching bases. Germline V CDR1 and CDR2: SNHLY, FYNNEI. The CDR3 spans 14 residues. The ends were cut back, 6 bases at V and 3 bases at J, with 11 bases in the middle. This CDR3 reads CASSLQGPNEKLFF. As DNA, the CDR3 is TGTGCCAGCAGCCTACAGGGCCCTAATGAAAAACTGTTTTTT.

This clonotype was seen a few times. This chain uses TRBV12-3 or TRBV12-4 with TRBJ1-2; D may be TRBD1 (6 bases). The ends were cut back, 7 bases at V and 1 base at J, with 19 bases in the middle. There are 16 residues in the CDR3. Here the CDR3 reads CASTMGGHGINYGYTF. The CDR3 DNA reads as TGTGCCAGCACCATGGGGGGACACGGAATTAACTATGGCTACACCTTC.

This clonotype was detected ten times or more. The chain uses TRBV7-2 and TRBJ2-3; 8 bases fit TRBD2. The CDR3 length is 15 residues. Germline V lookup: CDR1 SGHTA, CDR2 FQGNSA. With V trimmed by 5 bases and J by 4 bases, 8 bases remained unmatched. DNA of the CDR3: TGTGCCAGCAGCACCGTAGCGGGGTGGGCAGATACGCAGTATTTT. Encoded protein: CASSTVAGWADTQYF.

V and J are TRBV10-1 and TRBJ2-7, with a possible D match to TRBD2 (6 bases). Germline CDR1 is WNHNN and CDR2 is SYGVQD (reference sequence). CDR3 size: 16 residues. Deletions cut 0 bases from V and 0 bases from J, with 12 bases between. In DNA, the CDR3 is TGCGCCAGCAGTGAGTCGACTAACGGGGGCTCCTACGAGCAGTACTTC. Protein: CASSESTNGGSYEQYF.

The chain has TRBV12-3 or TRBV12-4 and TRBJ2-7; 9 nucleotides align to TRBD1. The CDR3 totals 14 residues. The junction had 4 bases not matched to a gene; V was cut back by 3 bases and J by 4 bases. The CDR3 reads CASSFGQGQYEQYF. CDR3 nucleotides: TGTGCCAGCAGTTTCGGACAGGGGCAATACGAGCAGTACTTC.

This clonotype was counted a single time. A junction boundary mismatches the germline segment, possibly from a read error. The CDR3: CASSLHSGGAAPNEQSF. Here the CDR3 DNA reads TGCGCCAGCAGCTTGCACAGCGGGGGGGCCGCTCCCAATGAGCAGTCCTTC. The chain uses TRBV5-1 and TRBJ2-1; 10 positions match TRBD2. CDR1 and CDR2 from the germline V gene are SGHRS and YFSETQ. The CDR3 totals 17 residues.

This clonotype has at least ten counts. This sequence joins TRBV27 and TRBJ2-7; 8 bases agree with TRBD1. Germline loops: CDR1 MNHEY, CDR2 SMNVEV (reference sequence). V dropped 4 bases and J dropped 3; count of bases not matched to a gene: 11. This CDR3 has 16 residues. The CDR3: CASSSPQTGENYEQYF. The CDR3 DNA reads TGTGCCAGCAGTTCACCCCAGACAGGGGAGAACTACGAGCAGTACTTC.

Concerning this clonotype: Germline and junction disagree at one end, which may indicate a read error. This CDR3 is CRVEAPEGRGVVEGATQSF. The CDR3 region has the DNA TGCCGCGTTGAAGCTCCCGAAGGCCGGGGGGTAGTGGAAGGCGCGACCCAGTCCTTC. The chain employs TRBV29-1 and TRBJ2-5, with 7 bases fitting TRBD2. This CDR3 region has 19 residues. CDR1 is SQVTM and CDR2 is ANQGSEA in the germline V gene.

A single count supports this clonotype. The V call is TRBV2, the J call TRBJ1-4; 11 nucleotides match TRBD1. Looked up from germline, CDR1 is SNHLY and CDR2 is FYNNEI. The CDR3 is 17 amino acids. V dropped 5 bases and J dropped 8; count of bases not matched to a gene: 13. The CDR3 loop is CASSQFHIGTGGEKLFF. CDR3 nucleotides: TGTGCCAGCAGTCAGTTTCATATCGGGACAGGGGGGGAAAAACTGTTTTTT. Using reference TRBV2 and TRBJ1-4 for the parts outside the CDR3, the full variable domain is EPEVTQTPSHQVTQMGQEVILRCVPISNHLYFYWYRQILGQKVEFLVSFYNNEISEKSEIFDDQFSVERPDGSNFTLKIRSTKLEDSAMYFCASSQFHIGTGGEKLFFGSGTQLSVL.

Comments on this clonotype: A junction boundary mismatches the germline segment, possibly from a read error. This chain joins TRBV5-1 and TRBJ2-5; TRBD2 is a possible D gene (6 bases). This CDR3 comprises 14 residues. CDR1 is SGHRS and CDR2 is YFSETQ in the germline V gene. CDR3 in DNA: TGCGCCAGCAGCCCAAATCCTAGCGTAGAGACCCGGTACTTC. The encoded protein is CASSPNPSVETRYF.